This T cell receptor (beta chain) was profiled in a study of T cells in Graves' hyperthyroidism and ophthalmopathy (dated by TCRdb to between 2018 and 2021). Background for the entire study: Peripheral blood samples were taken at the time of initial diagnosis, prior to any treatment. The 75 to 100 discovery patients were divided at random into training and test sets in a 7:3 ratio. To identify TCR V-J signatures that set the groups apart, the researchers used a discovery cohort of 100 patients, made up of approximately 43 with Graves' ophthalmopathy and 57 with stable Graves' hyperthyroidism. Whether ophthalmopathy could be predicted prospectively was tested in an independent validation cohort made up of 18 to 20 hyperthyroidism patients plus 17 patients who later progressed to ophthalmopathy. The paper reports TCR Vbeta CDR3 sequencing of approximately 140 peripheral blood samples: around 41 ophthalmopathy, approximately 74 hyperthyroidism and 17 progressor patients. Following sampling, methimazole starting at 30 mg daily was given to hyperthyroidism patients, and high-dose intravenous methylprednisolone was given to ophthalmopathy patients. The study also compared thyroid tissue and blood T-cell repertoires from a handful of Graves' hyperthyroidism patients.

The TCR beta CDR3 regions were amplified from the RNA transcripts. For the first round of RT-PCR on the TCR CDR3, the HTBI primer set was used together with the Qiagen OneStep RT-PCR kit. Libraries were constructed in a second round of multiplex PCR, after which size selection and purification were performed. The libraries were sequenced on an Illumina HiSeq2000 using paired-end 100 bp reads. Per the original workflow: SOAPnuke was used to process the raw data, removing reads that contained adapters or uncalled bases, had a mean Phred below 15, or lacked an exact match to the constant primer or identifier. High-quality paired reads were merged with COPE v1.2.5, and unique nucleotide sequences were defined as clonotypes. MiTCR v1.1 was used to align clonotypes to the IMGT TRBV, TRBD and TRBJ reference segments. The analysis included only V-J combinations with a frequency above 0.0001, which together covered more than 99% of the repertoires. A TCS score was defined as the ratio of F50 (clonal expansion) to E x V (chaos), with BLOSUM62-based TCRdist applied between CDR3 peptides within each V-J. Welch's t-statistics and random forest reduced around 550 V-J features to 10 to 15, which were used in a naive Bayes classifier (R e1071). Thyroid-blood repertoire similarity was quantified with the Morisita-Horn index. TCRdb redid the processing of the public reads, applying fastp at Q25 and MiXCR, and retained in-frame beta chains. Each CDR3 protein appears once, grouped with its most common genes and DNA. TCRdb, rather than the study authors, made the V and J calls. This sample holds 640,000 or so distinct CDR3 sequences; roughly 14% were observed only once. The biggest ten clones account for around 4.5% of the sample.

This clonotype came up many times. Its recognized antigen is unknown. Base qualities were left out, and no much larger clone turns up one base away. Broader findings and caveats from the paper: Most expanded thyroid clonotypes (frequency above 0.001) were also detected in blood, a finding suggesting that blood repertoires may reflect thyroid immune responses. Sample size was not statistically predetermined, and blinding of investigators to group allocation was not performed. In cross-validation, a model built on a 13 V-J signature told ophthalmopathy apart from stable hyperthyroidism with just under 90% sensitivity and 81% to 82% specificity, and in testing the same model reached 80%/75%. In validation, progression to ophthalmopathy was predicted by the model with about 70% sensitivity and 72% to 80% specificity, a median of around 6.5 months before onset.

In the ophthalmopathy patients, disease was moderately to severely active, with a Clinical Activity Score of 3 or more, a NOSPECS grade of 4 or more, and a duration of less than 3 months. Patients with uncontrolled infections, other autoimmune diseases, pregnancy or lactation were excluded. Diagnoses relied on clinical symptoms, serum thyroxine and TRAb, thyroid ultrasound and orbital computed tomography. Ficoll-Paque density gradient centrifugation was used to isolate PBMCs from 9.5 to 10 ml of fresh peripheral blood. Trizol reagent was used to extract total RNA, and RNA quality was then checked on an Agilent 2100 Bioanalyzer. Sequences were obtained from blood. This receptor was identified in a woman in her thirties or forties with Graves' ophthalmopathy.

The DNA sequence is as follows: TGTGCCAGCAGTCCCCGGGTTTCGGAGACCCAGTACTTC. It encodes CASSPRVSETQYF. The chain links TRBV2 with TRBJ2-5; the D gene cannot be named for sure. The germline V gene yields SNHLY for CDR1 and FYNNEI for CDR2. V loses 5 bases of germline sequence and J loses 5 bases, and the interval between the two ends is 12 bases. The CDR3 has 13 amino acids, counting the end cysteine and phenylalanine. Left in the record is the CDR3 DNA by itself, 39 bases read in frame from the first base.